A selection of T cell receptor beta chains follows, all from one sample in a study of blood T cells in healthy people across ages. TCRdb independently ran MiXCR on the 5' RACE reads; one entry per CDR3 protein. In the table there are around 1,100,000 distinct CDR3 sequences, about two fifths of which are singletons. Sequenced input: blood. Source of these receptors: a young man in good health. Each CDR3 is given with its conserved first and last residue. Each record gives: D gene, J gene, clone size, V gene, CDR3 protein, CDR3 DNA. A D gene is named only where the DNA matches it firmly. Rows may omit the clone size; those that give it use once, few, many or a size class.

d_call: -; j_call: TRBJ2-3; clone_size: few; v_call: TRBV5-1; cdr3_aa: CASSSTPKDTQYF; cdr3_nt: TGCGCCAGCAGCTCAACACCCAAAGATACGCAGTATTTT
d_call: TRBD1; j_call: TRBJ1-1; clone_size: -; v_call: TRBV20-1; cdr3_aa: CSASLGTDYMNTEAFF; cdr3_nt: TGCAGTGCTAGTCTGGGGACAGACTACATGAACACTGAAGCTTTCTTT
d_call: -; j_call: TRBJ2-3; clone_size: few; v_call: TRBV7-9; cdr3_aa: CASSFVSGRTDTQYF; cdr3_nt: TGTGCCAGCAGCTTCGTAAGCGGCCGCACAGATACGCAGTATTTT
d_call: -; j_call: TRBJ2-7; clone_size: many; v_call: TRBV20-1; cdr3_aa: CSPTRGRIYEQYF; cdr3_nt: TGTTCACCGACCCGAGGACGGATCTACGAGCAGTACTTC
d_call: TRBD1; j_call: TRBJ1-2; clone_size: -; v_call: TRBV7-2; cdr3_aa: CASSFLSRDRGNGYTF; cdr3_nt: TGTGCCAGCAGCTTTCTATCCCGGGACAGGGGAAACGGCTACACCTTC
d_call: -; j_call: TRBJ2-7; clone_size: many; v_call: TRBV5-1; cdr3_aa: CASSFDVNYEQYF; cdr3_nt: TGCGCCAGCAGCTTCGATGTTAACTACGAGCAGTACTTC
d_call: TRBD1; j_call: TRBJ1-1; clone_size: few; v_call: TRBV6-5; cdr3_aa: CASSLQGAPTEAFF; cdr3_nt: TGTGCCAGCAGCCTACAGGGGGCACCCACTGAAGCTTTCTTT
d_call: TRBD2; j_call: TRBJ2-5; clone_size: -; v_call: TRBV7-2; cdr3_aa: CASSLGTRPQYF; cdr3_nt: TGTGCCAGCAGCCTAGGGACTAGGCCCCAGTACTTC
d_call: -; j_call: TRBJ1-2; clone_size: many; v_call: TRBV12-3/TRBV12-4; cdr3_aa: CASSPGGFYGYTF; cdr3_nt: TGTGCCAGCAGCCCGGGGGGGTTCTATGGCTACACCTTC
d_call: -; j_call: TRBJ1-2; clone_size: -; v_call: TRBV7-9; cdr3_aa: CASSLAQMSDYGYTF; cdr3_nt: TGTGCCAGCAGCTTAGCTCAGATGTCTGACTATGGCTACACCTTC
d_call: -; j_call: TRBJ2-3; clone_size: few; v_call: TRBV6-6; cdr3_aa: CASSYGAGSTDTQYF; cdr3_nt: TGTGCCAGCAGTTACGGGGCGGGGAGTACAGATACGCAGTATTTT
d_call: TRBD1; j_call: TRBJ1-5; clone_size: -; v_call: TRBV7-6; cdr3_aa: CASSTTGGRNQPQHF; cdr3_nt: TGTGCCAGCAGCACGACAGGGGGACGGAACCAGCCCCAGCATTTT
d_call: -; j_call: TRBJ1-1; clone_size: -; v_call: TRBV12-3/TRBV12-4; cdr3_aa: CASSSRTATNTEAFF; cdr3_nt: TGTGCCAGCAGTTCCCGGACGGCAACGAACACTGAAGCTTTCTTT
d_call: -; j_call: TRBJ1-1; clone_size: -; v_call: TRBV5-6; cdr3_aa: CASSLRSGRSNTEAFF; cdr3_nt: TGTGCCAGCAGCTTGAGGTCCGGCAGGTCGAACACTGAAGCTTTCTTT
d_call: -; j_call: TRBJ2-1; clone_size: -; v_call: TRBV27; cdr3_aa: CASSFTESNLVYNEQFF; cdr3_nt: TGTGCCAGCAGTTTTACAGAATCAAACTTAGTTTACAATGAGCAGTTCTTC
d_call: -; j_call: TRBJ2-3; clone_size: -; v_call: TRBV12-3/TRBV12-4; cdr3_aa: CASSLEGPADTQYF; cdr3_nt: TGTGCCAGCAGTTTAGAGGGGCCGGCAGATACGCAGTATTTT
d_call: TRBD2; j_call: TRBJ2-7; clone_size: -; v_call: TRBV6-2/TRBV6-3; cdr3_aa: CASRSGGSVTYEQYF; cdr3_nt: TGTGCCAGCAGAAGCGGGGGGTCGGTCACCTACGAGCAGTACTTC
d_call: -; j_call: TRBJ1-2; clone_size: -; v_call: TRBV4-3; cdr3_aa: CASSQDYSGRRYGYTF; cdr3_nt: TGCGCCAGCAGCCAAGATTACTCTGGCAGGAGATATGGCTACACCTTC
d_call: TRBD2; j_call: TRBJ2-7; clone_size: -; v_call: TRBV5-5; cdr3_aa: CASIKSSGVYNEQYF; cdr3_nt: TGTGCCAGCATCAAGAGTAGCGGGGTCTACAATGAGCAGTACTTC
d_call: -; j_call: TRBJ2-3; clone_size: few; v_call: TRBV19; cdr3_aa: CASTIRGTQYF; cdr3_nt: TGTGCCAGTACCATAAGGGGTACGCAGTATTTT
d_call: -; j_call: TRBJ2-2; clone_size: -; v_call: TRBV29-1; cdr3_aa: CSVPGTLNTGELFF; cdr3_nt: TGCAGCGTTCCCGGGACATTGAACACCGGGGAGCTGTTTTTT
d_call: TRBD2; j_call: TRBJ2-3; clone_size: once; v_call: TRBV20-1; cdr3_aa: CSAILAGTDTQYF; cdr3_nt: TGCAGTGCTATTCTAGCGGGAACAGATACGCAGTATTTT
d_call: TRBD2; j_call: TRBJ2-1; clone_size: few; v_call: TRBV20-1; cdr3_aa: CSARGSGLAGNYNEQFF; cdr3_nt: TGCAGTGCTAGAGGCTCGGGACTAGCGGGGAATTACAATGAGCAGTTCTTC
d_call: -; j_call: TRBJ2-7; clone_size: -; v_call: TRBV7-2; cdr3_aa: CASSLVPPNEQYF; cdr3_nt: TGTGCCAGCAGCTTAGTCCCCCCCAATGAGCAGTACTTC
d_call: -; j_call: TRBJ1-6; clone_size: few; v_call: TRBV7-2; cdr3_aa: CASSFRFGQNSPLHF; cdr3_nt: TGTGCCAGCAGCTTCCGGTTCGGCCAAAATTCACCCCTCCACTTT
d_call: -; j_call: TRBJ2-2; clone_size: -; v_call: TRBV5-1; cdr3_aa: CASSLAFWSVTGELFF; cdr3_nt: TGCGCCAGCAGCTTGGCCTTTTGGTCCGTCACCGGGGAGCTGTTTTTT
d_call: -; j_call: TRBJ1-2; clone_size: -; v_call: TRBV29-1; cdr3_aa: CSVATSGGNYGYTF; cdr3_nt: TGCAGCGTTGCCACGAGCGGGGGCAACTATGGCTACACCTTC
d_call: TRBD1; j_call: TRBJ2-1; clone_size: -; v_call: TRBV6-1; cdr3_aa: CASSPPRFGQGARNGQFF; cdr3_nt: TGTGCCAGCAGTCCCCCCCGTTTTGGACAGGGGGCGCGTAATGGGCAGTTCTTC
d_call: -; j_call: TRBJ1-6; clone_size: few; v_call: TRBV11-1; cdr3_aa: CASSQSAQGPNSPLHF; cdr3_nt: TGTGCCAGCAGTCAGAGTGCACAGGGTCCCAATTCACCCCTCCACTTT
d_call: -; j_call: TRBJ2-7; clone_size: -; v_call: TRBV6-5; cdr3_aa: CASSYEVGNYYEQYF; cdr3_nt: TGTGCCAGCAGTTACGAGGTGGGGAACTACTACGAGCAGTACTTC
d_call: -; j_call: TRBJ1-1; clone_size: few; v_call: TRBV5-5; cdr3_aa: CASSLAPPGAEAFF; cdr3_nt: TGTGCCAGCAGCTTGGCCCCTCCTGGGGCTGAAGCTTTCTTT
d_call: -; j_call: TRBJ1-1; clone_size: few; v_call: TRBV20-1; cdr3_aa: CSTRQWTNTEAFF; cdr3_nt: TGCAGTACTAGACAGTGGACGAACACTGAAGCTTTCTTT
d_call: -; j_call: TRBJ2-1; clone_size: -; v_call: TRBV7-3; cdr3_aa: CASSTGTTDYNEQFF; cdr3_nt: TGTGCCAGCAGCACCGGGACCACTGACTACAATGAGCAGTTCTTC
d_call: TRBD1; j_call: TRBJ2-1; clone_size: -; v_call: TRBV5-1; cdr3_aa: CASSFKGGDPYNEQFF; cdr3_nt: TGCGCCAGCAGTTTCAAAGGGGGCGACCCTTACAATGAGCAGTTCTTC
d_call: TRBD1; j_call: TRBJ2-1; clone_size: -; v_call: TRBV20-1; cdr3_aa: CSAGGQLAYNEQFF; cdr3_nt: TGCAGTGCTGGGGGACAGTTAGCCTACAATGAGCAGTTCTTC
d_call: -; j_call: TRBJ1-1; clone_size: -; v_call: TRBV15; cdr3_aa: CATSRDKKAGTTEAFF; cdr3_nt: TGTGCCACCAGCAGAGATAAAAAGGCAGGGACCACTGAAGCTTTCTTT